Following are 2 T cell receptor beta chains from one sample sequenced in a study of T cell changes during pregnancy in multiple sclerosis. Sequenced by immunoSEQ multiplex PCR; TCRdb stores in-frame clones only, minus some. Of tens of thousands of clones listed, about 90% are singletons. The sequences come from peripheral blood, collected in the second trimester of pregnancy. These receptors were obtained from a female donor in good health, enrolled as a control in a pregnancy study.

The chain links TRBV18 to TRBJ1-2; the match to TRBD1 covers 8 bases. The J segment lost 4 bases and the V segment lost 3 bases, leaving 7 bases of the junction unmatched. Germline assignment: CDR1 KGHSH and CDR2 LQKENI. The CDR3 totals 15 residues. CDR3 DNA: TGTGCCAGCTCACCTACGGGACAGGCGATCTATGGCTACACCTTC. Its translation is CASSPTGQAIYGYTF. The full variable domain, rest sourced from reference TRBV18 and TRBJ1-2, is NAGVMQNPRHLVRRRGQEARLRCSPMKGHSHVYWYRQLPEEGLKFMVYLQKENIIDESGMPKERFSAEFPKEGPSILRIQQVVRGDSAAYFCASSPTGQAIYGYTFGSGTRLTVV.

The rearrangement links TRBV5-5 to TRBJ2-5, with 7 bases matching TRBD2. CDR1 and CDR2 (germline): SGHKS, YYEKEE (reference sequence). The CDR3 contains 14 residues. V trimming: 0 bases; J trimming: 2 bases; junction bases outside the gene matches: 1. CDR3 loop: CASSLASGQETQYF. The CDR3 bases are TGTGCCAGCAGCTTGGCTAGCGGTCAAGAGACCCAGTACTTC.